This T cell receptor beta chain was captured in a study of shared clonotypes between healthy human individuals. Deep-level running was used for the assay. Method: immunoSEQ multiplex PCR; TCRdb's copy keeps in-frame clones and lacks some. The sample contains about 680,000 clones, around 73% of which appear only once. Broader study findings: Non-shared clonotypes showed lower generation probabilities than clonotypes common to all four donors. Sampling covered nothing but blood. Tissue TCR repertoires likely differ from those found in blood.

CDR3 size: 15 residues. The V segment lost 5 bases and the J segment 1 base; nucleotides outside the gene matches: 6. Germline values: CDR1 MNHNS, CDR2 SASEGT. Points on this clone: Its antigen remains unknown.

This rearrangement joins TRBV6-1 to TRBJ1-1; 8 bases match TRBD1. The sequencing sample was made of memory CD4+ T cells sorted from blood. Specified subset: CD45RA-negative fraction. The TCR was taken from a woman younger than 45 in good health. CDR3 sequence: CASSSQGATNTEAFF. Here the CDR3 DNA reads TGTGCCAGCAGTAGTCAGGGGGCTACGAACACTGAAGCTTTCTTT.